The text below deals with one T cell receptor (beta chain). Using the 5' RACE reads, TCRdb records one entry per CDR3 protein without DNA. The sample has 150,000 or so distinct CDR3 sequences, and its top ten clones hold more than 35%. The data were taken from a study of T cells expressing NK-cell markers. At the level of the study: Sorted CD3+CD56+NKG2C+, CD3+CD56+NKG2C- and CD3+CD56-NKG2C+ T cells provided the TCR beta repertoires.

This CDR3 contains 11 residues. CDR1 and CDR2 from the germline V gene are LNHDA and SQIVND (reference sequence). Source material: blood T cells: a sorted CD56 or NKG2C T cell subset, CD4+ or CD8+ T cells, or bulk PBMC T cells (not recorded which). The chain employs TRBV19 and TRBJ1-1. The source is a woman aged 45-59 years in good health. Here the CDR3 reads CASYVAGEAFF.